Sequencing of this T cell receptor beta chain was carried out in a study of T-cell reconstitution after alpha-beta-depleted transplantation in children. Molecular barcoding with unique molecular identifiers was used for the TCRbeta library. TCRdb recomputed calls from the PCR reads with MiXCR, one row per CDR3 protein. The sample yields some 500,000 distinct CDR3 sequences, around 20% seen once. Trimming stripped 8 bases from V and 5 bases from J, with 13 bases between. The CDR3 sequence is 13 residues long. Per germline, CDR1 MDHEN and CDR2 SYDVKM. This clonotype has a count of ten or more. This material consisted of PBMCs from the stem cell graft donor, taken from the stem cell graft. V and J are TRBV28 and TRBJ1-5; D is unresolved. The clonotype comes from a human donor who donated a stem cell graft to a child with acute lymphoblastic leukemia. CDR3 nucleotides: TGTGCCAGCTACAGCCGGCGGGATCAGCCCCAGCATTTT. As protein: CASYSRRDQPQHF.